Given below is one T cell receptor beta chain in context. Antigen unknown. It was genomic DNA that served as the template for profiling TCR beta VDJ and CDR3. MiXCR, run by TCRdb on the reads, gives a single entry per CDR3 protein. In the table there are some 160,000 distinct CDR3 sequences, roughly 43% of which are singletons. The CDR3 runs to 11 residues. Germline V CDR1 and CDR2: KGHDR, SFDVKD. V was cut by 9 bases and J by 6 bases, with 11 bases left in between. Patients who underwent sequencing had shown CD8+CD57+ cell expansion by flow cytometry. This specimen comes from a study of CD8+CD57+ T cells in acquired aplastic anemia. Across the whole study: When averaged, DNA from sorted CD4+ and CD8+ cells came to around 3.4 ug. Points from the study as a whole: Patients did not significantly differ from controls in CD8+ Simpson's diversity. Patients and controls turned out to have 25 to 30 CD8+ CDR3 sequences in common.

The material sequenced was sorted CD4+, CD8+, or CD8+CD57+ T cells (not recorded which) from PBMCs. This chain connects TRBV24-1 to TRBJ2-7; possibly TRBD2 for D (5 bases). The source is a human donor with aplastic anemia. The CDR3 is CATGEWGEQYF. The CDR3 coding sequence is TGTGCCACCGGGGAGTGGGGCGAGCAGTACTTC.